These 19 T cell receptor beta chains were sequenced from one sample in a study of cytomegalovirus exposure and HLA in healthy donors. The primer mix had 60 Vbeta and 13 Jbeta primers. Repertoires were generated with immunoSEQ multiplex PCR, while TCRdb's copy carries only in-frame clones and drops some. This sample's table has 140,000 to 150,000 clones. Sequencing was done on a sample of PBMCs. Receptors were obtained from a male donor in good health and CMV-seronegative.

This CDR3 reads CASSRDRVYSGNTIYF. The DNA for the CDR3 is TGTGCCAGCAGCCGGGACAGAGTCTACTCTGGAAACACCATATATTTT. V gene TRBV28 combines with J gene TRBJ1-3; TRBD1 matches 7 bases. In germline, CDR1 is MDHEN, CDR2 SYDVKM. The CDR3 has 16 amino acids. Losses at the gene ends were 6 bases for V and 0 bases for J; bases not matched to a gene: 8.

This chain uses TRBV2 with TRBJ1-2; 7 nucleotides agree with TRBD1. CDR1 and CDR2 from the germline V gene are SNHLY and FYNNEI. CDR3 size: 15 residues. The V and J ends lost 1 base and 4 bases, in that order; junction bases with no gene match: 6. The DNA of the CDR3 is TGTGCCAGCAGTGAAGGCCGACAGGGATCCTATGGCTACACCTTC. This codes for CASSEGRQGSYGYTF.

V gene TRBV7-3 combines with J gene TRBJ2-2; 7 nucleotides line up with TRBD1. The CDR3 extends over 15 amino acids. Losses at the gene ends were 5 bases for V and 0 bases for J; bases not matched to a gene: 3. CDR1 is SGHTA, CDR2 FQGTGA, per germline. CDR3 DNA sequence: TGTGCCAGCAGCCTAGACAGGGCGAACACCGGGGAGCTGTTTTTT. Residues: CASSLDRANTGELFF.

The chain is built from TRBV5-1 and TRBJ1-1; D might be TRBD1 (5 bases). Germline values: CDR1 SGHRS, CDR2 YFSETQ. V was clipped by 4 bases and J by 8 bases, with 18 bases between them. This CDR3 has 14 residues. Here the CDR3 reads CASSPMSGHREAFF. The CDR3 DNA reads TGCGCCAGCAGCCCAATGTCAGGGCACAGAGAAGCTTTCTTT.

On this clone itself: Germline is not matched at one junction end, which may reflect a read error. This rearrangement joins TRBV7-8 to TRBJ2-7; the match to TRBD2 covers 10 bases. CDR1 is SGHVS, CDR2 FQNEAQ, per germline. This CDR3 has 15 amino acids. CDR3 sequence (DNA): TGTGCCAGCAGCTCTATAGGGACTAGCGCGAAGGAGCGGTACTTC. It specifies CASSSIGTSAKERYF.

CDR3 amino acids: CASSPSTGTGGYTF. The CDR3, as DNA: TGTGCCAGCAGCCCATCGACAGGGACGGGCGGCTACACCTTC. This sequence joins TRBV9 and TRBJ1-2; 7 positions match TRBD1. The CDR3 contains 14 residues. V was pared by 4 bases and J by 8 bases, with 11 bases of the junction left unmatched. Germline assignment: CDR1 SGDLS and CDR2 YYNGEE.

The rearrangement joins TRBV6-6 to TRBJ2-7; D might be TRBD1 (5 bases). CDR1 and CDR2 (germline): MNHNY, SVGAGI (reference sequence). The V end lost 8 bases, the J end lost 0 bases, and 8 bases lay between the germline ends. The CDR3 has 12 amino acids. This CDR3 reads CASGAFSYEQYF. DNA for the CDR3: TGTGCCAGCGGGGCTTTCTCCTACGAGCAGTACTTC.

The rearrangement links TRBV6-5 to TRBJ2-7, with D perhaps TRBD1 (5 bases). Germline loops: CDR1 MNHEY, CDR2 SVGAGI. The CDR3 has 14 amino acids. Trimming removed 6 bases from V and 1 base from J, with 13 bases in between. This CDR3 reads CASRRGIESYEQYF. Written as DNA, the CDR3 is TGTGCCAGCAGAAGGGGCATCGAATCCTACGAGCAGTACTTC.

As regards this clone: Germline is not matched at one junction end, which may reflect a read error. The chain joins TRBV6-5 to TRBJ1-5; D uncertain. The CDR3 totals 15 residues. Germline-derived CDR1 and CDR2 are MNHEY and SVGAGI. The CDR3 DNA reads as TGTGCCAGCAGTTACTCGAGGGCGGCTGATCAGGCCCAGCATTTT. Residues: CASSYSRAADQAQHF.

The J gene is TRBJ2-5, the V gene TRBV18, with TRBD1 matching over 11 bases. CDR1 is KGHSH and CDR2 is LQKENI in the germline V gene. J lost 1 base, V lost 3 bases, and 10 bases had no gene match. The CDR3 is 18 amino acids. In DNA form, the CDR3 reads TGTGCCAGCTCACCGGGACAGGGGGGACTGGTAGTCCAAGAGACCCAGTACTTC. It is translated as CASSPGQGGLVVQETQYF.

V gene TRBV6-6 combines with J gene TRBJ2-3, with 11 bases identical to TRBD2. The CDR3 consists of 14 residues. Losses at the gene ends were 5 bases for V and 6 bases for J; bases not matched to a gene: 4. Germline CDR1 and CDR2: MNHNY and SVGAGI (reference sequence). CDR3 coding DNA: TGTGCCAGCAGTCCTTGGACTAGCGGGGATACGCAGTATTTT. Protein sequence: CASSPWTSGDTQYF.

The chain carries TRBV19 and TRBJ1-1, with D perhaps TRBD1 (5 bases). This CDR3 has 16 amino acids. V lost 1 base, J lost 4 bases, and 16 bases lay in between. Germline V gene lookup returns CDR1 LNHDA and CDR2 SQIVND (reference sequence). This CDR3 reads CASSIVLGQTGTEAFF. The DNA of the CDR3 is TGTGCCAGTAGTATAGTTCTGGGGCAGACTGGCACTGAAGCTTTCTTT.

As concerns this clone: The same CDR3 can be traced to other DNA sequences in this sample. The rearrangement joins TRBV9 to TRBJ2-3, with D uncertain. In germline, CDR1 is SGDLS, CDR2 YYNGEE. This CDR3 has 14 amino acids. V was cut by 0 bases and J by 0 bases, with 5 bases left in between. The CDR3 protein is CASSVDSSTDTQYF. DNA for the CDR3: TGTGCCAGCAGCGTAGATTCTAGCACAGATACGCAGTATTTT.

The rearrangement joins TRBV27 to TRBJ1-2, with 11 bases aligning to TRBD1. Germline V gives CDR1 MNHEY, CDR2 SMNVEV (reference sequence). The junction had 2 bases not matched to a gene; V was cut back by 2 bases and J by 6 bases. The CDR3 has 14 amino acids. The CDR3 DNA follows: TGTGCCAGCAGTTTACGGACAGGGGGCGATGGCTACACCTTC. Protein sequence: CASSLRTGGDGYTF.

The J gene is TRBJ2-3, the V gene TRBV19; D is possibly TRBD2 (6 bases). In germline, CDR1 is LNHDA, CDR2 SQIVND (reference sequence). This CDR3 comprises 16 residues. V was pared by 7 bases and J by 1 base, with 18 bases between. The DNA of the CDR3 is TGTGCCAGTACCCCGGTCGGGACTGATCGCACAGATACGCAGTATTTT. Amino acid sequence: CASTPVGTDRTDTQYF. The full variable domain, rest sourced from reference TRBV19 and TRBJ2-3, is DGGITQSPKYLFRKEGQNVTLSCEQNLNHDAMYWYRQDPGQGLRLIYYSQIVNDFQKGDIAEGYSVSREKKESFPLTVTSAQKNPTAFYLCASTPVGTDRTDTQYFGPGTRLTVL.

This sequence joins TRBV2 and TRBJ1-1, with no clear D. Trimming removed 7 bases at V and 0 bases at J, with 6 bases between. The CDR3 loop spans 12 amino acids. Germline values: CDR1 SNHLY, CDR2 FYNNEI. CDR3 sequence (DNA): TGTGCCAGCACCGTCGTGAACACTGAAGCTTTCTTT. As protein: CASTVVNTEAFF.

The V and J genes are TRBV19 and TRBJ2-1, with D possibly TRBD2 on 5 matching bases. The germline V and J ends were trimmed by 6 bases and 5 bases, with 8 bases remaining between them. CDR1 and CDR2 from the germline V gene are LNHDA and SQIVND (reference sequence). The CDR3 runs 12 residues. The CDR3 loop reads CASREVNNEQFF. Written as DNA, the CDR3 is TGTGCCAGTAGGGAGGTGAACAATGAGCAGTTCTTC.

This chain connects TRBV9 to TRBJ2-1, with D tentatively TRBD2 (7 bases). The CDR3 contains 16 residues. The V gene's germline CDR1 is SGDLS and CDR2 YYNGEE. V shed 4 bases and J shed 3 bases, with 17 bases lying between them. CDR3 sequence (DNA): TGTGCCAGCAGCCCCAGGGGAGCGGGACTCTACAATGAGCAGTTCTTC. As protein: CASSPRGAGLYNEQFF. The full variable domain, completed using reference TRBV9 and TRBJ2-1, is DSGVTQTPKHLITATGQRVTLRCSPRSGDLSVYWYQQSLDQGLQFLIQYYNGEERAKGNILERFSAQQFPDLHSELNLSSLELGDSALYFCASSPRGAGLYNEQFFGPGTRLTVL.

The chain uses TRBV7-9 and TRBJ1-4, with a tentative D call TRBD1 (6 bases). This CDR3 has 15 amino acids. V lost 6 bases and J lost 6, with 17 bases in between. Germline CDR1 SEHNR, CDR2 FQNEAQ (reference sequence). The CDR3 coding sequence is TGTGCCAGCAGACCAACCCGGGACACGGATGAAAAACTGTTTTTT. This gives the protein CASRPTRDTDEKLFF.